The 12 T cell receptor beta chains listed next were all sequenced from one sample in a study of T cells expressing NK-cell markers (dated by TCRdb to 2020 to 2021). Receptor amplification or capture employed 5' RACE. Data came from an Illumina HiSeq 2000. After reprocessing by TCRdb, each CDR3 protein sequence is one entry, and no DNA is given. This sample's table has entries for some 340,000 distinct CDR3 sequences. Jointly, the top ten make up 5.2% of the sample. Sequencing was done on a sample of blood T cells: a sorted CD56 or NKG2C T cell subset, CD4+ or CD8+ T cells, or bulk PBMC T cells (not recorded which). Receptors were obtained from a man aged 18-70 years in good health.

The chain recombines TRBV7-2 with TRBJ2-1; TCRdb picks TRBD2, but there is no DNA to check that call. This CDR3 is 15 amino acids long. In germline, CDR1 is SGHTA, CDR2 FQGNSA. CDR3 residues: CASSSVGTSTLSCFF.

The chain employs TRBV12-3 or TRBV12-4 and TRBJ1-2; the TRBD1 assignment by TCRdb is unverifiable without DNA. CDR3 length equals 12 residues. CDR3 amino acids: CASVGGGYGYTF.

This CDR3 is CASSSETDGEQYF. This chain joins TRBV5-6 and TRBJ2-7. Germline V gives CDR1 SGHDT, CDR2 YYEEEE. This CDR3 contains 13 residues.

The chain couples TRBV11-2 to TRBJ2-2; TCRdb's assignment of TRBD1 cannot be checked, as there is no DNA. The CDR3 runs 17 residues. Looked up from germline, CDR1 is SGHAT and CDR2 is FQNNGV. CDR3 loop: CASRRWGGPSNTGELFF.

The V gene is TRBV3-1, the J gene TRBJ1-6. Germline V gives CDR1 LGHDT, CDR2 YNNKEL (reference sequence). This CDR3 comprises 15 residues. The CDR3 here is CASSQVGGGNSPLHF.

The chain carries TRBV12-3 or TRBV12-4 and TRBJ2-3; TCRdb's D gene call, TRBD2, goes unchecked for lack of DNA. This CDR3 comprises 17 residues. The CDR3 reads CASSLRLAGLGTDTQYF.

The rearrangement uses TRBV15 and TRBJ1-4; TCRdb outputs TRBD1, but without DNA this stays unchecked. The germline gives CDR1 LNHNV, CDR2 YYDKDF (reference sequence). The length of the CDR3 is 17 residues. CDR3 residues: CATSRVGQGAIREKLFF.

J is TRBJ2-3 and V is TRBV27. The CDR3 covers 15 residues. The germline gives CDR1 MNHEY, CDR2 SMNVEV (reference sequence). The CDR3 loop is CASSFQRLLTDTQYF.

J is TRBJ2-7 and V is TRBV7-2. Germline V gene sequence: CDR1 SGHTA, CDR2 FQGNSA. The CDR3 has 12 residues. This CDR3 is CASSLPDPKQYF. Drawing the rest from reference TRBV7-2 and TRBJ2-7, the complete variable domain is GAGVSQSPSNKVTEKGKDVELRCDPISGHTALYWYRQSLGQGLEFLIYFQGNSAPDKSGLPSDRFSAERTGGSVSTLTIQRTQQEDSAVYLCASSLPDPKQYFGPGTRLTVT.

The chain employs TRBV6-5 and TRBJ2-5. The CDR3 sequence is 12 residues long. Per the germline V gene, CDR1 is MNHEY and CDR2 is SVGAGI. This CDR3 reads CASSYSDGTQYF.

This chain uses TRBV9 with TRBJ1-5. The CDR3 contains 15 residues. Germline V gene data show CDR1 as SGDLS and CDR2 as YYNGEE. CDR3 sequence: CASSRYAGDGQPQHF.

The CDR3: CSARDFRGDGYEQYF. The chain couples TRBV20-1 to TRBJ2-7; checking the TCRdb D call of TRBD2 is not possible without DNA. This CDR3 comprises 15 residues. In germline, CDR1 is DFQATT, CDR2 SNEGSKA (reference sequence).